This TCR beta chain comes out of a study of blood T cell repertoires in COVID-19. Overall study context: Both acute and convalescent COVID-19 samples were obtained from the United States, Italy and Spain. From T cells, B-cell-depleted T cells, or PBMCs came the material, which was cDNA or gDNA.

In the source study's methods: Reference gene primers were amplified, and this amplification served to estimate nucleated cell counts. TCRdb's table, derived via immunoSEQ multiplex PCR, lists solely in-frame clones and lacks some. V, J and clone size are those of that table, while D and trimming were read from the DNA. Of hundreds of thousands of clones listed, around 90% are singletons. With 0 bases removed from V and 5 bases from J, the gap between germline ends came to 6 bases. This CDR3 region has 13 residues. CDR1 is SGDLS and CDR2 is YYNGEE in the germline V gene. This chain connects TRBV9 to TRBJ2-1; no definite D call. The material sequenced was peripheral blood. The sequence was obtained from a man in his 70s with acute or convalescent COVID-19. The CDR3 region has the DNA TGTGCCAGCAGCGTAGGAGCAAACAATGAGCAGTTCTTC. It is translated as CASSVGANNEQFF.